This T cell receptor beta chain was identified in a study of blood T cell repertoires in COVID-19. Study at large: The cDNA or gDNA used as material had been derived from T cells, B-cell-depleted T cells, or PBMCs.

Source study methods: Counts of nucleated cells, estimated from reference gene primer amplification, were obtained. The repertoire was sequenced with immunoSEQ multiplex PCR; TCRdb's copy has only in-frame clones and lacks some. That table is the source of V, J and clone size, and D and trimming were worked out from the DNA. The sample yields approximately 210,000 clones, approximately 82% seen once. Sequences were obtained from peripheral blood. This TCR derives from a man aged 50 to 59 with active or convalescent COVID-19.

The CDR3 spells CASSLAVANEKLFF. CDR3 bases: TGTGCCAGCAGCTTAGCTGTTGCTAATGAAAAACTGTTTTTT. The chain links TRBV11-2 to TRBJ1-4; D not certain. From germline, CDR1 is SGHAT and CDR2 FQNNGV. V lost 1 base to trimming and J lost 3 bases, with 6 bases between them. The CDR3 sequence is 14 residues long.